One and the same sample provided the 13 T cell receptor beta chains below, sequenced in a study of cytomegalovirus exposure and HLA in healthy donors. It was with 60 Vbeta and 13 Jbeta primers that the PCR ran. Using immunoSEQ multiplex PCR, the repertoire was profiled, and TCRdb retains in-frame clones only, with some absent. Counted here are some 130,000 clones, roughly 10% occurring once; the ten biggest clones make up under 2%. Sequencing was carried out using PBMCs. Receptors originate from a man aged 45-65 years in good health and CMV-seronegative.

V is TRBV5-5 and J is TRBJ2-3; 12 bases are a match to TRBD2. From germline, CDR1 is SGHKS and CDR2 YYEKEE (reference sequence). After removal of 2 bases from V and 1 base from J, the junction contained 14 bases not matched to a gene. CDR3 length: 20 residues. The CDR3 DNA sequence: TGTGCCAGCAGCTTCCCACTAGCGGGGGGTTCCTATTGGGGCACAGATACGCAGTATTTT. It translates to CASSFPLAGGSYWGTDTQYF.

The chain employs TRBV6-5 and TRBJ2-1, with 7 bases aligning to TRBD1. Trimming took 5 bases from V and 2 from J; bases not matched to a gene: 6. Germline values: CDR1 MNHEY, CDR2 SVGAGI. CDR3 length: 15 residues. The CDR3, as DNA: TGTGCCAGCAGTCAGGGGGAGCGCCCCTACAATGAGCAGTTCTTC. Translating gives CASSQGERPYNEQFF.

The chain couples TRBV29-1 to TRBJ2-7, with 11 bases matching TRBD2. Germline lookup yields CDR1 SQVTM and CDR2 ANQGSEA. Unmatched junction bases numbered 6, after V lost 5 bases and J lost 6 bases. The CDR3 spans 13 residues. CDR3 DNA: TGCAGCGTTTACCTAGCGGGAGGTCTCGAGCAGTACTTC. It specifies CSVYLAGGLEQYF.

The rearrangement links TRBV18 to TRBJ1-1; 10 nucleotides match TRBD1. After removal of 2 bases from V and 7 bases from J, the junction contained 1 base not matched to a gene. This CDR3 region has 13 residues. Germline CDR1 and CDR2: KGHSH and LQKENI. The CDR3 loop reads CASSPRDRGEAFF. CDR3 coding DNA: TGTGCCAGCTCACCAAGGGACAGGGGTGAAGCTTTCTTT. The whole variable domain, remainder taken from reference TRBV18 and TRBJ1-1, is NAGVMQNPRHLVRRRGQEARLRCSPMKGHSHVYWYRQLPEEGLKFMVYLQKENIIDESGMPKERFSAEFPKEGPSILRIQQVVRGDSAAYFCASSPRDRGEAFFGQGTRLTVV.

J is TRBJ2-3 and V is TRBV28, with D perhaps TRBD2 (5 bases). Germline V gene lookup returns CDR1 MDHEN and CDR2 SYDVKM. V was shortened by 7 bases and J by 2 bases, with 16 bases between the two germline ends. The CDR3 is 15 amino acids. The DNA of the CDR3 is TGTGCCAGCACCCCCTGGCAGGACTCCACAGATACGCAGTATTTT. Encoded protein: CASTPWQDSTDTQYF.

This clone was seen a handful of times. This chain connects TRBV29-1 to TRBJ2-1; 12 bases match TRBD2. CDR3 length equals 15 residues. The ends lost 0 bases at V and 10 bases at J; junction bases unmatched: 7. Germline V gives CDR1 SQVTM, CDR2 ANQGSEA. CDR3 coding DNA: TGCAGCGTTGAAGATCGGGGACTAGCGGGTAGGGAGCAGTTCTTC. Amino acids: CSVEDRGLAGREQFF.

There are a few counts of this clone. Here the CDR3 reads CASSPSDREDTQYF. CDR3 DNA sequence: TGCGCCAGCAGCCCCTCGGACAGGGAAGATACGCAGTATTTT. This chain links TRBV5-1 with TRBJ2-3; 8 nucleotides align to TRBD1. Per the germline V gene, CDR1 is SGHRS and CDR2 is YFSETQ. This CDR3 has 14 residues. Trimming removed 4 bases from V and 5 bases from J; junction bases left unmatched: 6.

This clone has a handful of counts. This chain joins TRBV2 and TRBJ2-3, with 7 bases aligning to TRBD1. V lost 3 bases to trimming and J lost 1 base; unmatched junction nucleotides: 4. The CDR3 length is 15 residues. Per the germline V gene, CDR1 is SNHLY and CDR2 is FYNNEI. The CDR3 region has the DNA TGTGCCAGCAGTGAGACAGGGATACGCACAGATACGCAGTATTTT. It codes for CASSETGIRTDTQYF.

This clone was picked up many times. The rearrangement uses TRBV6-4 and TRBJ2-3, with D possibly being TRBD2 (5 bases). The germline CDR1 and CDR2 sequences are MRHNA and SNTAGT. Trimming took off 8 bases at V and 2 bases at J, with 11 bases between the two ends. This CDR3 contains 13 residues. DNA of the CDR3: TGTGCCAGCGGCGGACTGTCCACAGATACGCAGTATTTT. It specifies CASGGLSTDTQYF.

This clone turned up a few times. This chain connects TRBV10-2 to TRBJ1-2, with TRBD1 as a possible D gene (5 bases). Trimming shortened V by 8 bases and J by 4 bases, and 17 bases separated the two germline ends. This CDR3 is built from 14 residues. CDR1 and CDR2 (germline): WSHSY, SAAADI. The CDR3, as DNA: TGCGCCAGCCGCGACAGAGAGACATTCTATGGCTACACCTTC. As protein: CASRDRETFYGYTF.

A few counts support this clone. The rearrangement uses TRBV6-5 and TRBJ1-6; D gene uncertain. Trimming removed 6 bases at V and 5 bases at J, with 11 bases between. Germline V gene lookup returns CDR1 MNHEY and CDR2 SVGAGI. The CDR3 extends over 14 amino acids. CDR3 protein: CASSTRRDNSPLHF. In nucleotides, the CDR3 is TGTGCCAGCAGCACTAGACGCGATAATTCACCCCTCCACTTT.

The chain is built from TRBV6-5 and TRBJ1-4, with D hard to call. The CDR3 is made up of 16 amino acids. From germline, CDR1 is MNHEY and CDR2 SVGAGI. V gave up 0 bases and J gave up 6 bases, with 14 bases separating them. The CDR3 coding sequence is TGTGCCAGCAGTTACTCCCGCAGGCCTTCCCATGAAAAACTGTTTTTT. As protein: CASSYSRRPSHEKLFF.

There are a few counts of this clone. V and J are TRBV15 and TRBJ2-1; D may be TRBD2 (5 bases). CDR1 is LNHNV and CDR2 is YYDKDF in the germline V gene (reference sequence). The CDR3 spans 16 residues. Trimming took 2 bases from V and 2 from J, leaving 13 bases between them. CDR3 protein: CATSRPSSSPYNEQFF. Written as DNA, the CDR3 is TGTGCCACCAGCAGACCTTCTAGCAGCCCCTACAATGAGCAGTTCTTC.